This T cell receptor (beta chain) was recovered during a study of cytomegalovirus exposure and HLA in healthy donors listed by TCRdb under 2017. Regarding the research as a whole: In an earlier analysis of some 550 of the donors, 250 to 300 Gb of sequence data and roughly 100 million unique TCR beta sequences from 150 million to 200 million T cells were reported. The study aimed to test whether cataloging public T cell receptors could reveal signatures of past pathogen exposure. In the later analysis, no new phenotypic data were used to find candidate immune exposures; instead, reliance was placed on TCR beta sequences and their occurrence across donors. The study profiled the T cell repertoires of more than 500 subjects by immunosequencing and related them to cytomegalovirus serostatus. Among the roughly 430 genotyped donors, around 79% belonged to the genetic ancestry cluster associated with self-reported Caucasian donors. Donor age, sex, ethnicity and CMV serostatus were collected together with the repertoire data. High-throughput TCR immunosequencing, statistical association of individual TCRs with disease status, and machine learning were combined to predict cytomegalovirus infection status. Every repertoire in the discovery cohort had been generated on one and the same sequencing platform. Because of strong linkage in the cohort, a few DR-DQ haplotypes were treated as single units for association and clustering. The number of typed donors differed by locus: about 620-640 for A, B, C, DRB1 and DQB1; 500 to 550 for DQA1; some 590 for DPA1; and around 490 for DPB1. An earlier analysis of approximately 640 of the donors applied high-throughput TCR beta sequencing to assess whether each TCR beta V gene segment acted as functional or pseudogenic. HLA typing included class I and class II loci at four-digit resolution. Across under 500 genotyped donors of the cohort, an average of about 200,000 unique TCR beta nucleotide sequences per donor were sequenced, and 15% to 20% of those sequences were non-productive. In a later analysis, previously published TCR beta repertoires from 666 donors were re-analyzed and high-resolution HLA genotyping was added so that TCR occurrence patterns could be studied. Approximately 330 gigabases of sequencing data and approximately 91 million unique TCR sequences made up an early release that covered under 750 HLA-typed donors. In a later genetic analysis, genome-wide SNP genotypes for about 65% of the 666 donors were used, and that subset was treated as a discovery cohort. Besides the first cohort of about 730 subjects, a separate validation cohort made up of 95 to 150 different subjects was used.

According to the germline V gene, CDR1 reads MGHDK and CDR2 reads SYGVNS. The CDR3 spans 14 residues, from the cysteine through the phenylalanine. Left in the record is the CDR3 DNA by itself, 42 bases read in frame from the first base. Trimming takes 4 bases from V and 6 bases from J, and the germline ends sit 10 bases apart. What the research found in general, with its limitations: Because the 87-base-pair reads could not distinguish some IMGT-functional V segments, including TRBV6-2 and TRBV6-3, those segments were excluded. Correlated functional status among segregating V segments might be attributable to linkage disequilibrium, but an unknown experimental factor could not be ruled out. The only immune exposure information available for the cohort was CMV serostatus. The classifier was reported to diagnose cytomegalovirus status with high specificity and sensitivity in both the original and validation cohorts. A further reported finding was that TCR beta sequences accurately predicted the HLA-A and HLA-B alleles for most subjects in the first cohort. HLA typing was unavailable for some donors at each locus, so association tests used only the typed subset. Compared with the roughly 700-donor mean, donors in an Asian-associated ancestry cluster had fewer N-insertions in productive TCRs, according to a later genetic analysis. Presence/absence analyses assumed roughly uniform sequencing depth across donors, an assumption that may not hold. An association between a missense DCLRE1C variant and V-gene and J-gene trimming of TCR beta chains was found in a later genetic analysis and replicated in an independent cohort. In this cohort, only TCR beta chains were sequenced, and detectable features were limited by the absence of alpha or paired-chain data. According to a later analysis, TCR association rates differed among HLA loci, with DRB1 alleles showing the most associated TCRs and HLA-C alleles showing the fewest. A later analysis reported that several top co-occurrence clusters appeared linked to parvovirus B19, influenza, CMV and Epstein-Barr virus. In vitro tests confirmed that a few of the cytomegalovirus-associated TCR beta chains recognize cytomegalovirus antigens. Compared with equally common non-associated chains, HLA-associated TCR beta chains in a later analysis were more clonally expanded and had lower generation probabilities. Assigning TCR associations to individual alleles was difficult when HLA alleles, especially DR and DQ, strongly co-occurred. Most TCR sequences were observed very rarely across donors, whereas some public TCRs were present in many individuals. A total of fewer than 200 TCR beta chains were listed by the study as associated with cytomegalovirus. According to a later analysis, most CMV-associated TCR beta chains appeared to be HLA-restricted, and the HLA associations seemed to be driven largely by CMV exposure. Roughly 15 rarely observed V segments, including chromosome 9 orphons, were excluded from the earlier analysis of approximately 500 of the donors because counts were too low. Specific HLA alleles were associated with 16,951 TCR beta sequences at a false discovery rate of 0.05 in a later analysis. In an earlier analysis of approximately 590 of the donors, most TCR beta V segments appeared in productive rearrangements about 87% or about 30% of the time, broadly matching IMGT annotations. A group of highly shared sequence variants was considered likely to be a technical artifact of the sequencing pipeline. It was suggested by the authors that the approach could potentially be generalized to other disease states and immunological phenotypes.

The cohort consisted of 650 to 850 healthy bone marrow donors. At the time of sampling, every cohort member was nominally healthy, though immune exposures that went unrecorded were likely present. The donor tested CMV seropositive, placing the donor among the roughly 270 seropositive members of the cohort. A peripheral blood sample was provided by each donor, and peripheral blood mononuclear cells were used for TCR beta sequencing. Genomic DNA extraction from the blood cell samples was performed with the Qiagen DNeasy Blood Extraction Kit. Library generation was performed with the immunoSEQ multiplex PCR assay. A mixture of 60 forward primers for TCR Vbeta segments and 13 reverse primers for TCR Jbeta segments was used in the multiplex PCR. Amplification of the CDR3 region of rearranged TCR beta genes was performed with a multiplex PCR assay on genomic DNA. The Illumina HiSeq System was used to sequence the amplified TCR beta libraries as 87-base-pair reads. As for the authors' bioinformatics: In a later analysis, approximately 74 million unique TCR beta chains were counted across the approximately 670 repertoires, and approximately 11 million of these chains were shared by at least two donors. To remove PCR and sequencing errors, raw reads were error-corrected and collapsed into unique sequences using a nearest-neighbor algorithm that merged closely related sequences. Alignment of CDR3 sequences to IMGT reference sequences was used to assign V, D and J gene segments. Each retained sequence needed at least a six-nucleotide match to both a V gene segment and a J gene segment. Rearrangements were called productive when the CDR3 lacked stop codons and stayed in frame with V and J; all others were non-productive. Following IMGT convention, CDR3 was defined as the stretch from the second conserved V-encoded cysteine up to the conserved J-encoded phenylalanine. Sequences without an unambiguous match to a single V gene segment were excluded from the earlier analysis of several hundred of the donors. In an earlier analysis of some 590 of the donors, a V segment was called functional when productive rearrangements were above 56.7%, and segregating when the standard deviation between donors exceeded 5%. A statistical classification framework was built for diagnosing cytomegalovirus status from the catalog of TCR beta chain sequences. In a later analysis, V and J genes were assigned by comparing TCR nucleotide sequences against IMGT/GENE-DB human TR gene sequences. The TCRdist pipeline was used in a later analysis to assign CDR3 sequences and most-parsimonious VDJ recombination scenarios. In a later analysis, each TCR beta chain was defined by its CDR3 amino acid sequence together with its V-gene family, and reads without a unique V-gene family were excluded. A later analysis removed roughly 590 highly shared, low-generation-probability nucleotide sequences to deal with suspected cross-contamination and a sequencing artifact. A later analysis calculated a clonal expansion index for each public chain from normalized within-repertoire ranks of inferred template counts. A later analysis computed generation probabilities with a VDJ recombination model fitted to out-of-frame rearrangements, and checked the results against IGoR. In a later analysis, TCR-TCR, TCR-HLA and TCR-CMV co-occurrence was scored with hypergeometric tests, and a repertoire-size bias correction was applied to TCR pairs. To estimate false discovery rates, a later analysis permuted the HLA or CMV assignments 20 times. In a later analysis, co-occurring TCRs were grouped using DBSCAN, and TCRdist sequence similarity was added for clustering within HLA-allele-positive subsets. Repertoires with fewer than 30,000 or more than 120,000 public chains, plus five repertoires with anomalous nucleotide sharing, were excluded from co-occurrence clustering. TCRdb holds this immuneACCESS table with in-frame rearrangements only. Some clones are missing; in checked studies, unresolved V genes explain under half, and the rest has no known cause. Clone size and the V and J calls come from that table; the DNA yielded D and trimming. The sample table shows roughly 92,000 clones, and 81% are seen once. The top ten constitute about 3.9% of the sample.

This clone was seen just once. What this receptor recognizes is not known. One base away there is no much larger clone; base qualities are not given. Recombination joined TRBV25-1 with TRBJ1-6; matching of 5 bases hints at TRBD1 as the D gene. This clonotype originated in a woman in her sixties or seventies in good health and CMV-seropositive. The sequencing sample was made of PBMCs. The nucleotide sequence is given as TGTGCCAGCAGTGCCCCAGGGTCTAATTCACCCCTCCACTTT. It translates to CASSAPGSNSPLHF.